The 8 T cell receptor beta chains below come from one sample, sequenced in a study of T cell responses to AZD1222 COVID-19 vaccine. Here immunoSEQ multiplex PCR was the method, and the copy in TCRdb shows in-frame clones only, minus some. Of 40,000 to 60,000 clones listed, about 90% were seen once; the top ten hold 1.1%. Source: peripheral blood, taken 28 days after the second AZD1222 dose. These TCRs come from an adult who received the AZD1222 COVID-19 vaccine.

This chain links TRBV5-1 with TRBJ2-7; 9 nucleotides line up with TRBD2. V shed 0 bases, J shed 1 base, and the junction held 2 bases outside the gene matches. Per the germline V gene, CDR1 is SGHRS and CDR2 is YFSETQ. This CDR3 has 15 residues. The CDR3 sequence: CASSLVTSGSYEQYF. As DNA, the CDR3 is TGCGCCAGCAGCTTGGTGACTAGCGGTTCCTACGAGCAGTACTTC.

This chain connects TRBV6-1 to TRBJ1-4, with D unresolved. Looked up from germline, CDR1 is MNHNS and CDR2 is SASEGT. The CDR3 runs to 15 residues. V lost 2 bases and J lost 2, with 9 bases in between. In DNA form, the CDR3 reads TGTGCCAGCAGTGAACAGATCTTGACTAATGAAAAACTGTTTTTT. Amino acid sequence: CASSEQILTNEKLFF.

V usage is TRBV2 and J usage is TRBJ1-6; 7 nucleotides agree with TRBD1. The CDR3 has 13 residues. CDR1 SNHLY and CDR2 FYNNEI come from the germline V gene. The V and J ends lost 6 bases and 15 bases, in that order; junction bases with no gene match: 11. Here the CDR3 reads CASSAVPTGRLHF. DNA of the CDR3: TGTGCCAGCAGCGCCGTCCCGACAGGGCGCCTCCACTTT. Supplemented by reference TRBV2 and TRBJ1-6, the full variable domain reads EPEVTQTPSHQVTQMGQEVILRCVPISNHLYFYWYRQILGQKVEFLVSFYNNEISEKSEIFDDQFSVERPDGSNFTLKIRSTKLEDSAMYFCASSAVPTGRLHFGNGTRLTVT.

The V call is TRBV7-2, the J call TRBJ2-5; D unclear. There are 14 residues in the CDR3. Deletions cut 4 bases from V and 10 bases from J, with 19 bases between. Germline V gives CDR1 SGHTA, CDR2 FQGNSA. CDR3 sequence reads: CASSSHQSRPNQYF. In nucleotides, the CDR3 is TGTGCCAGCAGCTCCCACCAAAGCCGTCCGAACCAGTACTTC.

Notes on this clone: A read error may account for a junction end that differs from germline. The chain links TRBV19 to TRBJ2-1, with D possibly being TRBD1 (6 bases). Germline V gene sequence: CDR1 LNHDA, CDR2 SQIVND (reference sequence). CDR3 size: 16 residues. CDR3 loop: CASSTLRQGIYNEQFF. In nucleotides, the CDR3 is TGTGCCAGCAGTACCCTCAGGCAGGGGATCTACAATGAGCAGTTCTTC.

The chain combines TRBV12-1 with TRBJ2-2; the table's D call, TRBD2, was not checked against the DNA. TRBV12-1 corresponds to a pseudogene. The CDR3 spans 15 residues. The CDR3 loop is CASSFAGVNTGELFF. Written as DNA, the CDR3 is TGTGCCAGCAGCTTTGCAGGAGTCAACACCGGGGAGCTGTTTTTT.

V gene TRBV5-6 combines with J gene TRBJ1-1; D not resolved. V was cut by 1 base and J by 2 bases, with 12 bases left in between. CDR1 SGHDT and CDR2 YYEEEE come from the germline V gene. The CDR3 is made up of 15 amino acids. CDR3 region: CASSLSGGFNTEAFF. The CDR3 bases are TGTGCCAGCAGCTTGAGTGGAGGGTTCAACACTGAAGCTTTCTTT.

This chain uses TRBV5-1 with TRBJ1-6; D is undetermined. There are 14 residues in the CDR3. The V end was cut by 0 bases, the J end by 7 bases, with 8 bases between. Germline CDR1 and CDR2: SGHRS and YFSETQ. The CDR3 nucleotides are TGCGCCAGCAGCTTGGATCATCTAAATTCACCCCTCCACTTT. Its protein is CASSLDHLNSPLHF.